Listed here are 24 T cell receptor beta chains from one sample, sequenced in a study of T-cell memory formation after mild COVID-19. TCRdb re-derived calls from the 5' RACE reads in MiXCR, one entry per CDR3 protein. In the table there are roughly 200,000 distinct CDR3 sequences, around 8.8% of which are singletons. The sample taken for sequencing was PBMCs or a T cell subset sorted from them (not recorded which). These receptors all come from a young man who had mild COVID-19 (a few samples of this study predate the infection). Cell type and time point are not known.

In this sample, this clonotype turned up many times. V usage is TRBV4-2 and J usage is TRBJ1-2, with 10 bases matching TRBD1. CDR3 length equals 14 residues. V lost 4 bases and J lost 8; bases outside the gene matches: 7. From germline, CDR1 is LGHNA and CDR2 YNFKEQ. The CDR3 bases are TGTGCCAGCAGCCGAGAAGGGACAGGGGACGGCTACACCTTC. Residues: CASSREGTGDGYTF.

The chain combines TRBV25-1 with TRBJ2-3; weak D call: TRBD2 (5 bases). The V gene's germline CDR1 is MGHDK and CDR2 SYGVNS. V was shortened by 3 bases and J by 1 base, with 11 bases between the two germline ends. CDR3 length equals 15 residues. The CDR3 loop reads CASSEVSRGTDTQYF. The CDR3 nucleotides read TGTGCCAGCAGTGAGGTCTCGAGGGGCACAGATACGCAGTATTTT.

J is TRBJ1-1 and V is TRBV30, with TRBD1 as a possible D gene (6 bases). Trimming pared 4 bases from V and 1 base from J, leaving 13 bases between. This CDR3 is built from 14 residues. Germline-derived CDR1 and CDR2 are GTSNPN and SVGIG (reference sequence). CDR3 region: CAWMGGRGNTEAFF. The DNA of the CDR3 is TGTGCCTGGATGGGAGGCAGGGGGAACACTGAAGCTTTCTTT.

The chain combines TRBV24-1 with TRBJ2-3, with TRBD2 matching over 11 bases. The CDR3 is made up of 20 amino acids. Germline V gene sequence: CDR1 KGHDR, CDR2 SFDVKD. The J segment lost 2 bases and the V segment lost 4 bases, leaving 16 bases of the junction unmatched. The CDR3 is CATSDPPGLAVESYTDTQYF. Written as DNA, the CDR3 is TGTGCCACCAGTGACCCGCCGGGACTAGCGGTGGAGAGTTACACAGATACGCAGTATTTT.

The CDR3 DNA reads TGTGCCAGCAGCCAGGGTAGCGAGCAGTACTTC. It codes for CASSQGSEQYF. The chain couples TRBV7-3 to TRBJ2-7, with D possibly TRBD1 on 5 matching bases. Germline V gene sequence: CDR1 SGHTA, CDR2 FQGTGA. The CDR3 loop spans 11 amino acids. V was pared by 5 bases and J by 6 bases, with 8 bases between.

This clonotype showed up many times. The DNA of the CDR3 is TGTGCCAGCAGCGTAGCGGCAGGGGGCGAATACGAGCAGTACTTC. Its protein is CASSVAAGGEYEQYF. The chain links TRBV9 to TRBJ2-7; 8 bases match TRBD1. The CDR3 has 15 residues. Germline CDR1 and CDR2: SGDLS and YYNGEE. Unmatched junction bases numbered 6, after V lost 0 bases and J lost 4 bases.

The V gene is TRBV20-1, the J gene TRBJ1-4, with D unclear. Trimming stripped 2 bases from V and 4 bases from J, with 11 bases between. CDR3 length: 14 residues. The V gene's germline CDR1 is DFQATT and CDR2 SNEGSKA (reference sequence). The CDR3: CSARPAGINEKLFF. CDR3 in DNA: TGCAGTGCTAGACCGGCGGGGATTAATGAAAAACTGTTTTTT.

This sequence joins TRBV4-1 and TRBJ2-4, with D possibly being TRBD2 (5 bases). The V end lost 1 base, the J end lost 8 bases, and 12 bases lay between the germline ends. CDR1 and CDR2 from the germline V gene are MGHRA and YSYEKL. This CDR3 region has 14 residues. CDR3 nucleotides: TGCGCCAGCAGCCAAGGGTTGGAGGATCACATTCAGTACTTC. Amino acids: CASSQGLEDHIQYF.

CDR3 coding DNA: TGTGCCAGCAGCGACGGGGGGTACGAGCAGTACGTC. As protein: CASSDGGYEQYV. This chain joins TRBV2 and TRBJ2-7, with TRBD2 identical over 7 bases. From germline, CDR1 is SNHLY and CDR2 FYNNEI. CDR3 length: 12 amino acids. The J segment lost 4 bases and the V segment lost 6 bases, leaving 3 bases of the junction unmatched.

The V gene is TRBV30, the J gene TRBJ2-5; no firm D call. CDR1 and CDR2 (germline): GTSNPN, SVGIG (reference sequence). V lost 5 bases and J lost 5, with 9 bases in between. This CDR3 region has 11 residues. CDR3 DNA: TGTGCCTGGGCCCAGTCTGAGACCCAGTACTTC. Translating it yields CAWAQSETQYF.

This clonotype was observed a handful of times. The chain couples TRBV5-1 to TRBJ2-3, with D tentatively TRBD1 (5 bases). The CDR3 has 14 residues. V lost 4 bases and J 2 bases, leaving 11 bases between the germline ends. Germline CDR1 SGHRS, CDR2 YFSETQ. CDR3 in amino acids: CASSTRRVTDTQYF. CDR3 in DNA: TGCGCCAGCAGCACCCGCAGGGTCACAGATACGCAGTATTTT.

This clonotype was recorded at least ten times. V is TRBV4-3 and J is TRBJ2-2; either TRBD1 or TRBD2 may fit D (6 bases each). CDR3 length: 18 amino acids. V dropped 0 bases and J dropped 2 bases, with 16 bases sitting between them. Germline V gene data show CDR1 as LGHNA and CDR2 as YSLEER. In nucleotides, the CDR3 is TGCGCCAGCAGCCAAGAACCCCCCGGGGGCATAAACACCGGGGAGCTGTTTTTT. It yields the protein CASSQEPPGGINTGELFF.

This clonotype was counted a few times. CDR3 sequence reads: CASSTMAGSSADTQYF. The DNA for the CDR3 is TGTGCCAGCAGTACGATGGCAGGTTCCTCGGCAGATACGCAGTATTTT. The chain links TRBV12-3 or TRBV12-4 to TRBJ2-3, with D hard to call. The CDR3 runs to 16 residues. V lost 5 bases, J lost 4 bases, and 19 bases lay in between.

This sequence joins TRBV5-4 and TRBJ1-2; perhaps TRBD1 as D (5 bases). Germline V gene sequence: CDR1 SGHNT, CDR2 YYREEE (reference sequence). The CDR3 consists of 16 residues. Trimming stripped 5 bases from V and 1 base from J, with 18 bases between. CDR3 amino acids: CASRIGTGAVNYGYTF. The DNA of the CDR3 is TGTGCCAGCAGGATTGGGACGGGAGCTGTTAACTATGGCTACACCTTC.

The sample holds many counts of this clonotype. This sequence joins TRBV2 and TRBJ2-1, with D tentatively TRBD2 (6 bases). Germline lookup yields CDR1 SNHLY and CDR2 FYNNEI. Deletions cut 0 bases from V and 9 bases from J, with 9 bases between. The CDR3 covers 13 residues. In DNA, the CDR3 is TGTGCCAGCAGTGAAGCTTGGGGAGGTGAGCAGTTCTTC. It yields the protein CASSEAWGGEQFF.

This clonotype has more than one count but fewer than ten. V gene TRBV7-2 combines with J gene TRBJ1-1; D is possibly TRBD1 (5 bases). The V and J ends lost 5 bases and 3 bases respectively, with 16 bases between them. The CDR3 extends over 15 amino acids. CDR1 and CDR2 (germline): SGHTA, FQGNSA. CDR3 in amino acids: CASSTGWSPDTEAFF. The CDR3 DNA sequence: TGTGCCAGCAGCACAGGCTGGTCGCCAGACACTGAAGCTTTCTTT.

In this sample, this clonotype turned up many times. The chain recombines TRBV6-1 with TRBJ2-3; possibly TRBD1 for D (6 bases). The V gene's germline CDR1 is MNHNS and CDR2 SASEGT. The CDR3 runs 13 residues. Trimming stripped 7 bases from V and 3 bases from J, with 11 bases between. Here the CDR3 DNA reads TGTGCCAGCAACCGGGACAAAACAGATACGCAGTATTTT. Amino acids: CASNRDKTDTQYF.

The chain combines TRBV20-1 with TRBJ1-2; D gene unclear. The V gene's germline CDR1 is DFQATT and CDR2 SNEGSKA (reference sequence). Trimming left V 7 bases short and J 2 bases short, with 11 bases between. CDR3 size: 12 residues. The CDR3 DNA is TGCAGTGAGTCGCCCCCCAACTATGGCTACACCTTC. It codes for CSESPPNYGYTF.

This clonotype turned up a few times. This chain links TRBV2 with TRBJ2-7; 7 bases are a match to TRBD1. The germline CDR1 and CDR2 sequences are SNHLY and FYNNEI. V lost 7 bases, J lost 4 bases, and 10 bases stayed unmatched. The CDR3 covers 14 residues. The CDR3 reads CASNSRGFSYEQYF. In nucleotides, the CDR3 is TGTGCCAGCAACAGCAGGGGGTTTTCGTACGAGCAGTACTTC.

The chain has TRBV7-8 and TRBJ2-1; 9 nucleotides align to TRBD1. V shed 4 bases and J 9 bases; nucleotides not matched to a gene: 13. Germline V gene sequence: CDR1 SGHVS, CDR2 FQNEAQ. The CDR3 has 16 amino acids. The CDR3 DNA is TGTGCCAGCAGCTCCGCCGGGACAGGGACATCCGGTGAGCAGTTCTTC. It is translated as CASSSAGTGTSGEQFF.

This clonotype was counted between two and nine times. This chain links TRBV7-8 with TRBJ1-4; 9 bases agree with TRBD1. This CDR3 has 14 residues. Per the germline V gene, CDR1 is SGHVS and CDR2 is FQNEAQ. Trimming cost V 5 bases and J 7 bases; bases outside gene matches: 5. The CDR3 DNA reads TGTGCCAGCAGCCACCGGGACAGGGCTGAAAAACTGTTTTTT. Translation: CASSHRDRAEKLFF. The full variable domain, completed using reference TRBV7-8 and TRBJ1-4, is GAGVSQSPRYKVAKRGQDVALRCDPISGHVSLFWYQQALGQGPEFLTYFQNEAQLDKSGLPSDRFFAERPEGSVSTLKIQRTQQEDSAVYLCASSHRDRAEKLFFGSGTQLSVL.

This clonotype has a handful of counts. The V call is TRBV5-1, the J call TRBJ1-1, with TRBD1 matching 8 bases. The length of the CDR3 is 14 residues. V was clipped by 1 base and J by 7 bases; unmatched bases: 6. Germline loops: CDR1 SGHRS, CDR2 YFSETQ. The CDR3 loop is CASSLSRTGYEAFF. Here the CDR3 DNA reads TGCGCCAGCAGCTTGTCCCGGACAGGGTATGAAGCTTTCTTT.

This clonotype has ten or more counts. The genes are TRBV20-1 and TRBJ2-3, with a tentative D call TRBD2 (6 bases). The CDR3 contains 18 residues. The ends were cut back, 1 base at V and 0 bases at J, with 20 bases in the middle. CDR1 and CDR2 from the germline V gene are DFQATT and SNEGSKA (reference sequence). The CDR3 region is CSARVLPGLPSSTDTQYF. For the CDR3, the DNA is TGCAGTGCTAGAGTCCTACCGGGACTCCCCTCGAGCACAGATACGCAGTATTTT.

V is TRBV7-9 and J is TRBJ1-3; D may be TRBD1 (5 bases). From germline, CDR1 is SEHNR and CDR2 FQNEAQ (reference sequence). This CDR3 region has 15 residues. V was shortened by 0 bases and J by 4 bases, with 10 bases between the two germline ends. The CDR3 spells CASSLAGDGGNTIYF. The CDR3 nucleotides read TGTGCCAGCAGCTTAGCAGGGGATGGCGGAAACACCATATATTTT.